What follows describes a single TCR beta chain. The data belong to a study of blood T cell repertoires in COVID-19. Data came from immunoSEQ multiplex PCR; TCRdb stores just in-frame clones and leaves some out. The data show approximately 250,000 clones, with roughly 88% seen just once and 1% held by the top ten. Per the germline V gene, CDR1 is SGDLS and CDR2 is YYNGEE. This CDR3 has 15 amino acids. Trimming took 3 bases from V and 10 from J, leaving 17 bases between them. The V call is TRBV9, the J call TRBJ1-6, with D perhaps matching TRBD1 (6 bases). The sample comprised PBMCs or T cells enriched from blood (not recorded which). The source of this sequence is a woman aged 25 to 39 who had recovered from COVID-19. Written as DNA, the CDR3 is TGTGCCAGCAGCGCGGTAGGGGTTGGGGGCTCACCCCTCCACTTT. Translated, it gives CASSAVGVGGSPLHF.